Described below is a single T cell receptor beta chain sequence and its context. After removal of 1 base from V and 2 bases from J, the junction contained 2 bases not matched to a gene. CDR3 length: 15 residues. Germline V gene lookup returns CDR1 SEHNR and CDR2 FQNEAQ (reference sequence). The record originates from a study of blood T cell repertoires in COVID-19. Whole-study context: Samples taken during acute and convalescent COVID-19 were collected in the United States, Italy and Spain. The cDNA or gDNA used as material had been derived from T cells, B-cell-depleted T cells, or PBMCs.

Original data processing: It was from reference gene primer amplification that nucleated cell counts were estimated. Libraries were prepared by immunoSEQ multiplex PCR; TCRdb keeps only in-frame clonotypes and omits some of them. V and J calls and clone size follow that table, whereas D and trimming were derived from the DNA. The top ten clones hold around 7.9% of a sample with a few hundred thousand clones, less than 90% of them seen once. The genes are TRBV7-9 and TRBJ2-7, with 10 nucleotides matching TRBD1. Sequencing was carried out using PBMCs or T cells enriched from blood (not recorded which). The sequence was obtained from an older woman who had recovered from COVID-19. CDR3 protein: CASSLVTGGPYEQYF. In DNA form, the CDR3 reads TGTGCCAGCAGCTTAGTGACAGGGGGCCCCTACGAGCAGTACTTC.